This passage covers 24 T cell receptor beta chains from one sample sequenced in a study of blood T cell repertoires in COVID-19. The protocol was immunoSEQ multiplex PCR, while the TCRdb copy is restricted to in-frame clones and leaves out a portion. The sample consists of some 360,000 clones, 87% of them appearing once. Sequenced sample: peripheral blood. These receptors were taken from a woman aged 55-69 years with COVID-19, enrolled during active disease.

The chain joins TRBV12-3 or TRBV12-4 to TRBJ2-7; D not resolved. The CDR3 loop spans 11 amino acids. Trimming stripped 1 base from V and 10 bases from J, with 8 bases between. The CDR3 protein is CASSLGFSQYF. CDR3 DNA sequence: TGTGCCAGCAGTTTAGGGTTTAGTCAGTACTTC.

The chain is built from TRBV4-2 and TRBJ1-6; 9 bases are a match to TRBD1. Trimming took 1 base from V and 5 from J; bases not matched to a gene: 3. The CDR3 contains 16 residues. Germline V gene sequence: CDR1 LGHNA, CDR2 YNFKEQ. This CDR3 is CASSQARDRDNSPLHF. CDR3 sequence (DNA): TGTGCCAGCAGCCAAGCCCGGGACAGGGATAATTCACCCCTCCACTTT.

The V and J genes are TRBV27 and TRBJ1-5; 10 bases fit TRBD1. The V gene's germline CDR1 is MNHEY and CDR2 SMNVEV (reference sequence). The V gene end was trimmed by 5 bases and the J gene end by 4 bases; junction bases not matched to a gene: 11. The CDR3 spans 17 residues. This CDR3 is CASSLLSVGQGNQPQHF. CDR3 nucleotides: TGTGCCAGCAGTCTATTGTCGGTGGGACAGGGGAATCAGCCCCAGCATTTT.

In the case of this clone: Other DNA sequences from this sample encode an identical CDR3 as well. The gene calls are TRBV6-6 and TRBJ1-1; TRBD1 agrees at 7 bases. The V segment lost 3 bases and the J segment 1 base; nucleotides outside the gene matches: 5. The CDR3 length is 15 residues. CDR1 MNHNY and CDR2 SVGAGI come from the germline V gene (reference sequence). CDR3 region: CASSYPGQQNTEAFF. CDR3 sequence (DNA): TGTGCCAGCAGTTATCCGGGACAGCAGAACACTGAAGCTTTCTTT.

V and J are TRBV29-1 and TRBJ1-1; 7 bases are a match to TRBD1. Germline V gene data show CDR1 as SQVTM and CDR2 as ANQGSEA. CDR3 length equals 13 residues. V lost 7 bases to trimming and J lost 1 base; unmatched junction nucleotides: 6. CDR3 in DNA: TGCAGCGCTGGGGCAGGGGGGAACACTGAAGCTTTCTTT. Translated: CSAGAGGNTEAFF.

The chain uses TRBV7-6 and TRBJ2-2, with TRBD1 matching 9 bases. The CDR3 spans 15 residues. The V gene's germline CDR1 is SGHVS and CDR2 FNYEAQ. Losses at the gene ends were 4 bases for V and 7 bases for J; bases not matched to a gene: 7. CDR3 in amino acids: CASSSRTGEDGELFF. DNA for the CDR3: TGTGCCAGCAGCTCTAGGACAGGGGAGGACGGGGAGCTGTTTTTT.

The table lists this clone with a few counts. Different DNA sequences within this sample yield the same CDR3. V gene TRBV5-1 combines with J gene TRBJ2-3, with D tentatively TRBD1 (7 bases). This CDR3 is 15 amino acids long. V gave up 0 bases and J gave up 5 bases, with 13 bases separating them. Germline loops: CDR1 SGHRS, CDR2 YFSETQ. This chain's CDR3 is CASSLARGRGDTQYF. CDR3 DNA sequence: TGCGCCAGCAGCTTGGCGAGGGGGCGGGGAGATACGCAGTATTTT.

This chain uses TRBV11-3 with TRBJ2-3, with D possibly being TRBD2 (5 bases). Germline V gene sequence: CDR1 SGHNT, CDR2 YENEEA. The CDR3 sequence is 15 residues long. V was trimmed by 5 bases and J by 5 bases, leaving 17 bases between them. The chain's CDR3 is CASSPSGKKEDTQYF. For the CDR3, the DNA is TGTGCCAGCAGCCCGTCCGGGAAAAAGGAAGATACGCAGTATTTT.

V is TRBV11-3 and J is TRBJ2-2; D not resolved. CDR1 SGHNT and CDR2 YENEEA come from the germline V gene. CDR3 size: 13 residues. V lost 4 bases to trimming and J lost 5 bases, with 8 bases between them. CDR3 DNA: TGTGCCAGCAGCTCCGGTTTGACCGGGGAGCTGTTTTTT. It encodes CASSSGLTGELFF. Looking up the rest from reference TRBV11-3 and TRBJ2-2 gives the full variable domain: EAGVVQSPRYKIIEKKQPVAFWCNPISGHNTLYWYLQNLGQGPELLIRYENEEAVDDSQLPKDRFSAERLKGVDSTLKIQPAELGDSAVYLCASSSGLTGELFFGEGSRLTVL.

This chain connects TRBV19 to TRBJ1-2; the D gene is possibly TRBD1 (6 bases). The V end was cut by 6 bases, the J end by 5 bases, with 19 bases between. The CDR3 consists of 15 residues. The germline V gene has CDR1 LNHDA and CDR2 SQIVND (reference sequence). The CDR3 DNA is TGTGCCAGTAGCCCCCTGATAGACGGACAGTATGGCTACACCTTC. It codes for CASSPLIDGQYGYTF.

CDR3 coding DNA: TGTGCCAGCAGCCCCCGGGACAGGGTGTCCGAGCAGTACTTC. Translating gives CASSPRDRVSEQYF. The chain links TRBV3-1 (or the pseudogene TRBV3-2) to TRBJ2-7; 9 bases map to TRBD1. The J segment lost 6 bases and the V segment lost 4 bases, leaving 7 bases of the junction unmatched. The CDR3 has 14 residues. CDR1 is LGHDT and CDR2 is YNNKEL in the germline V gene (reference sequence).

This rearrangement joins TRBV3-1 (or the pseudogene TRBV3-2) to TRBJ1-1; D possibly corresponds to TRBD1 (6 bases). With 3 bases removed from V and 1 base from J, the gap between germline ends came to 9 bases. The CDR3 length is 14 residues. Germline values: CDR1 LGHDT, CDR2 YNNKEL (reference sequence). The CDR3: CASSHSGENTEAFF. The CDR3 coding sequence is TGTGCCAGCAGCCATTCAGGGGAGAACACTGAAGCTTTCTTT.

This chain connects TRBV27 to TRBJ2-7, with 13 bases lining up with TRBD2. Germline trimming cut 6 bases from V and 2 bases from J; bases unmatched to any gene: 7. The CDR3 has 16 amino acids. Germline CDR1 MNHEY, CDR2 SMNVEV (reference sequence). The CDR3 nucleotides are TGTGCCAGCAGCCTGAGACTAGCGGGGGGTACCTACGAGCAGTACTTC. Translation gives CASSLRLAGGTYEQYF.

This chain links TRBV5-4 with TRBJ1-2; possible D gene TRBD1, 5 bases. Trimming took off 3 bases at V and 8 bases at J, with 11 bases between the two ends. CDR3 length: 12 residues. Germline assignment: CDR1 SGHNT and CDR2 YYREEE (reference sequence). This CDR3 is CASSYDPGGYTF. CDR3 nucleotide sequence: TGTGCCAGCAGCTACGACCCAGGGGGCTACACCTTC.

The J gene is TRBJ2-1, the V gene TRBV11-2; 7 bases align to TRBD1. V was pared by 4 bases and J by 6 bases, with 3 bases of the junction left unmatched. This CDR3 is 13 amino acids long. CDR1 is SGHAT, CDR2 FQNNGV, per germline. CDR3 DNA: TGTGCCAGCAGCTCTGACAGGGTCAATGAGCAGTTCTTC. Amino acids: CASSSDRVNEQFF.

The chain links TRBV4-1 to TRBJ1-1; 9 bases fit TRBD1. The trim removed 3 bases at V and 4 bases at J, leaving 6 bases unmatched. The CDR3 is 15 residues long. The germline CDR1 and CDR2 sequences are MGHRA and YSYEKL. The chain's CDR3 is CASSQRDRAGTEAFF. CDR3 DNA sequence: TGCGCCAGCAGCCAGAGGGACAGGGCGGGCACTGAAGCTTTCTTT.

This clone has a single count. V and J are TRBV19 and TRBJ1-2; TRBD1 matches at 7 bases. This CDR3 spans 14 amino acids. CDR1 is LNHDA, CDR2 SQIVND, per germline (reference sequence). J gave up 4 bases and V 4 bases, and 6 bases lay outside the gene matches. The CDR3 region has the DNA TGTGCCAGTAGTAGGGGACAGAAGATCTATGGCTACACCTTC. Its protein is CASSRGQKIYGYTF.

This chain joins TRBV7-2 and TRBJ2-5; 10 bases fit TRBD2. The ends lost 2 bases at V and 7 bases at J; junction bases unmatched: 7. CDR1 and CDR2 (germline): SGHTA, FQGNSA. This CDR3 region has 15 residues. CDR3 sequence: CASSLQAGGPGTQYF. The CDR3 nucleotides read TGTGCCAGCAGCTTACAAGCGGGGGGGCCGGGGACCCAGTACTTC.

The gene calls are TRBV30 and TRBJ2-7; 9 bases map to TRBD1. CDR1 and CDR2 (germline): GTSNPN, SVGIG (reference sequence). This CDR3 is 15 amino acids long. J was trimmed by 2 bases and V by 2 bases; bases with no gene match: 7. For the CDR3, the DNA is TGTGCCTGGAGTTTAGGACAGGGGAGTCCCTACGAGCAGTACTTC. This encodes CAWSLGQGSPYEQYF.

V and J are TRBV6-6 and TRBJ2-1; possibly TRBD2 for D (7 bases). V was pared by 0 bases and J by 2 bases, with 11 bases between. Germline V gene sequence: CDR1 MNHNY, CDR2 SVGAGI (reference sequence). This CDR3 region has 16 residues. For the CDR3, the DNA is TGTGCCAGCAGTTACTCGGGGCGGGGGCCCTACAATGAGCAGTTCTTC. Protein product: CASSYSGRGPYNEQFF.

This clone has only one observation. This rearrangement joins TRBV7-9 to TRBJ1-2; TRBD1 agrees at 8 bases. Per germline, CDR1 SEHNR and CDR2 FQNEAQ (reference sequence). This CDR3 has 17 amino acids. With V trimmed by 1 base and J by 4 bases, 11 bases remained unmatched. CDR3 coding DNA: TGTGCCAGCAGCTTAGGCCGACAGGGGAGTTCCGGCTATGGCTACACCTTC. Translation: CASSLGRQGSSGYGYTF.

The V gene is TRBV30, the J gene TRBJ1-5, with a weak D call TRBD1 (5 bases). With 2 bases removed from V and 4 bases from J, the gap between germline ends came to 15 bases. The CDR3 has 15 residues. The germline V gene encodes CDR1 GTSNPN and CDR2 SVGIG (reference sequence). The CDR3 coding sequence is TGTGCCTGGAGTAGCGGGGGACTCAGAAATCAGCCCCAGCATTTT. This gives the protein CAWSSGGLRNQPQHF.

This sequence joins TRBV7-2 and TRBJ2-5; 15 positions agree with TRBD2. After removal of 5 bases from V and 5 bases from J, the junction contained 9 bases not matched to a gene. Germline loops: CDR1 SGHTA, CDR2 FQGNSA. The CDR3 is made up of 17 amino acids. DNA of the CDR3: TGTGCCAGCAGCACGGGGACTAGCGGGGGGCAGGGGGAGACCCAGTACTTC. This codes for CASSTGTSGGQGETQYF. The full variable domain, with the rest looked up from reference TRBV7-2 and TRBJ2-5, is GAGVSQSPSNKVTEKGKDVELRCDPISGHTALYWYRQSLGQGLEFLIYFQGNSAPDKSGLPSDRFSAERTGGSVSTLTIQRTQQEDSAVYLCASSTGTSGGQGETQYFGPGTRLLVL.

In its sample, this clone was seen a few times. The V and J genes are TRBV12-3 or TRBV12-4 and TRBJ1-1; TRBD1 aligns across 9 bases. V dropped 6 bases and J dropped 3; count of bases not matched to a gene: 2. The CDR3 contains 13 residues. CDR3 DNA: TGTGCCAGCAGCGGGACAGGGCACACTGAAGCTTTCTTT. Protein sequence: CASSGTGHTEAFF.